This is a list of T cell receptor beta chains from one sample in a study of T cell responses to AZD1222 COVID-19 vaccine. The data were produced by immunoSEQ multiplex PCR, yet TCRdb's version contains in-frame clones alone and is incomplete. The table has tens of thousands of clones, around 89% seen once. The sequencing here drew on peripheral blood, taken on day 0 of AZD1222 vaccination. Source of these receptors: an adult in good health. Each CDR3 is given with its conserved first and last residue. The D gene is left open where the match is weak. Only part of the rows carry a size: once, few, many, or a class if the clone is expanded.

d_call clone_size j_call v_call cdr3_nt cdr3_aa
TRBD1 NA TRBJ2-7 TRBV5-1 TGCGCCAGCAGCTTGGGGGGGACAGTCTCCTACGAGCAGTACTTC CASSLGGTVSYEQYF
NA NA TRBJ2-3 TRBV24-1 TGTGCCACCAGTGATTACCAAATCGGTGCAGATACGCAGTATTTT CATSDYQIGADTQYF
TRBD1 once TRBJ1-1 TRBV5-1 TGCGCCAGCAGCTTGGGGGACAGTTACACTGAAGCTTTCTTT CASSLGDSYTEAFF
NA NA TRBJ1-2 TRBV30 TGTGCCTGGAGTCTCCGAGGAATCAGGGACTATGGCTACACCTTC CAWSLRGIRDYGYTF
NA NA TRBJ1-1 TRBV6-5 TGTGCCAGCAGTTACGATTCGAAGACTGAAGCTTTCTTT CASSYDSKTEAFF
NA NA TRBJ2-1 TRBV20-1 TGCAGTGCCAGTCCCAGGACCTACAATGAGCAGTTCTTC CSASPRTYNEQFF
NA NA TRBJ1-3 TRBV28 TGTGCCAGCAGGCAGGGAATTGGAAACACCATATATTTT CASRQGIGNTIYF
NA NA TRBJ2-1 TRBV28 TGTGCCAGCAGTTTAGGGAGTACGTCCTACAATGAGCAGTTCTTC CASSLGSTSYNEQFF
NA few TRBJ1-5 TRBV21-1 TGTGCCAGCAGCAACCGGGTCCACAATCAGCCCCAGCATTTT CASSNRVHNQPQHF
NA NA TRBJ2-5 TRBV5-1 TGCGCCAGCAGTGAGGGAGAGACCCAGTACTTC CASSEGETQYF
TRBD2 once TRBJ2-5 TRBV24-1 TGTGCCACCAGTGACCAGGGACTAGCGGGGTCTGAGGCCCAGTACTTC CATSDQGLAGSEAQYF
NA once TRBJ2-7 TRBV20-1 TGCAGTGGTAGTGGGATGTCCTACGAGCAGTACTTC CSGSGMSYEQYF
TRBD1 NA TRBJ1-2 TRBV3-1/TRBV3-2 TGTGCCAGCAGCCCGACAGGGGCGGACTACACCTTC CASSPTGADYTF
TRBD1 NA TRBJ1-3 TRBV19 TGTGCCAGTACCGCGGGACAGAGCTCTGGAAACACCATATATTTT CASTAGQSSGNTIYF
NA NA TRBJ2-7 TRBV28 TGTGCCAGCACCCCTCCCGCCGTAAATAGCTACGAGCAGTACTTC CASTPPAVNSYEQYF
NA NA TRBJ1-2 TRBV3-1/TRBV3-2 TGTGCCAGCAGCTCCAGGACAGTTCTTAACTATGGCTACACCTTC CASSSRTVLNYGYTF
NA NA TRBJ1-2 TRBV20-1 TGCAGTGCTAGAGCTGGAGGGGGCTACACCTTC CSARAGGGYTF
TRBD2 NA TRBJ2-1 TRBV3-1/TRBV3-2 TGTGCCACGGGGACTAGTTTCAATGAGCAGTTCTTC CATGTSFNEQFF